One and the same sample provided the 27 T cell receptor beta chains below, sequenced in a study of T cells after yellow fever vaccination. TCRdb itself ran the 5' RACE reads through MiXCR, one entry per CDR3 protein. The sample shows hundreds of thousands of distinct CDR3 sequences, roughly 6.1% of them seen only once. The source was PBMCs, collected 5 days after the yellow fever booster vaccination. The receptor set was obtained from a man between 25 and 39 years old who received the YFV17D yellow fever vaccine.

Many counts were recorded for this clonotype. V gene TRBV7-2 combines with J gene TRBJ2-1; D is perhaps TRBD1 (5 bases). Per germline, CDR1 SGHTA and CDR2 FQGNSA. The CDR3 is 14 amino acids. Trimming left V 5 bases short and J 10 bases short, with 18 bases between. The DNA of the CDR3 is TGTGCCAGCAGCCCTTCGATGGGGCCCCGGGAGCAGTTCTTC. It is translated as CASSPSMGPREQFF.

The V gene is TRBV27, the J gene TRBJ2-1, with 9 positions matching TRBD2. The germline gives CDR1 MNHEY, CDR2 SMNVEV (reference sequence). This CDR3 has 15 amino acids. With V trimmed by 6 bases and J by 6 bases, 9 bases remained unmatched. For the CDR3, the DNA is TGTGCCAGCAGGGGGATAAGCGGGAGGTTCAATGAGCAGTTCTTC. It yields the protein CASRGISGRFNEQFF.

This clonotype was picked up a small number of times. The V call is TRBV27, the J call TRBJ2-1; D uncertain. CDR1 is MNHEY, CDR2 SMNVEV, per germline (reference sequence). V lost 0 bases and J 10 bases, leaving 13 bases between the germline ends. The CDR3 runs to 14 residues. The CDR3 region is CASSLSPVAGEQFF. CDR3 coding DNA: TGTGCCAGCAGTTTATCCCCAGTGGCCGGGGAGCAGTTCTTC.

V and J are TRBV7-2 and TRBJ2-7; no clear D gene. Germline V gene lookup returns CDR1 SGHTA and CDR2 FQGNSA. The length of the CDR3 is 14 residues. V was cut by 3 bases and J by 2 bases, with 11 bases left in between. DNA for the CDR3: TGTGCCAGCAGCTTTGCCCCCCTAGCCTACGAGCAGTACTTC. Its protein is CASSFAPLAYEQYF.

The table lists this clonotype with a few counts. The genes are TRBV25-1 and TRBJ2-7; 9 bases fit TRBD2. The germline V gene has CDR1 MGHDK and CDR2 SYGVNS. The length of the CDR3 is 14 residues. J lost 1 base, V lost 7 bases, and 5 bases had no gene match. CDR3 loop: CASTQREDSYEQYF. In nucleotides, the CDR3 is TGTGCCAGCACACAGCGGGAGGATTCCTACGAGCAGTACTTC.

The chain links TRBV5-1 to TRBJ2-1, with a weak D call TRBD1 (6 bases). In germline, CDR1 is SGHRS, CDR2 YFSETQ. The CDR3 spans 16 residues. Trimming left V 0 bases short and J 3 bases short, with 13 bases between. CDR3 coding DNA: TGCGCCAGCAGCTTGGCTCCAGGGGCAGACTACAATGAGCAGTTCTTC. It specifies CASSLAPGADYNEQFF.

This clonotype showed up just a few times. This chain connects TRBV29-1 to TRBJ2-1, with D maybe TRBD2 (6 bases). This CDR3 region has 14 residues. Deletions cut 8 bases from V and 3 bases from J, with 17 bases between. Germline values: CDR1 SQVTM, CDR2 ANQGSEA. The CDR3: CSLRGTSNYNEQFF. The CDR3 nucleotides read TGCAGCCTTAGAGGGACTTCCAACTACAATGAGCAGTTCTTC.

This clonotype came up many times. The chain links TRBV4-1 to TRBJ2-7; a possible D gene is TRBD2 (6 bases). The CDR3 runs 14 residues. Between the trimmed V and J ends, which lost 0 bases and 3 bases, there was a span of 9 bases. Germline V gene sequence: CDR1 MGHRA, CDR2 YSYEKL. The CDR3 DNA is TGCGCCAGCAGCCAAGATGAGCGGGTCTACGAGCAGTACTTC. Amino acids: CASSQDERVYEQYF.

This chain links TRBV6-5 with TRBJ2-1; 7 bases fit TRBD2. The CDR3 contains 15 residues. V lost 0 bases and J lost 7; bases outside the gene matches: 6. Germline loops: CDR1 MNHEY, CDR2 SVGAGI. Here the CDR3 reads CASSYSPGGVNEQFF. The CDR3 nucleotides are TGTGCCAGCAGTTACTCGCCGGGAGGAGTGAATGAGCAGTTCTTC.

The table lists this clonotype with many counts. V gene TRBV10-3 combines with J gene TRBJ2-5; no clear D. Germline V gene lookup returns CDR1 ENHRY and CDR2 SYGVKD. The V end was cut by 6 bases, the J end by 3 bases, with 5 bases between. The CDR3 sequence is 11 residues long. The CDR3: CAIRTEETQYF. CDR3 nucleotides: TGTGCCATCAGGACTGAAGAGACCCAGTACTTC.

This clonotype has ten or more counts. The rearrangement links TRBV9 to TRBJ2-1; no clear D gene. The CDR3 loop spans 14 amino acids. Germline V gene data show CDR1 as SGDLS and CDR2 as YYNGEE. V lost 3 bases to trimming and J lost 2 bases, with 9 bases between them. Written as DNA, the CDR3 is TGTGCCAGCAGCGACCTCCCGGCCTACAATGAGCAGTTCTTC. Its translation is CASSDLPAYNEQFF.

This clonotype was seen at least ten times. The rearrangement uses TRBV20-1 and TRBJ2-4; TRBD2 aligns across 8 bases. The CDR3 has 16 amino acids. Unmatched junction bases numbered 5, after V lost 1 base and J lost 0 bases. Germline values: CDR1 DFQATT, CDR2 SNEGSKA (reference sequence). As DNA, the CDR3 is TGCAGTGCTAGAGTGACTAGCGCCGTAGCCAAAAACATTCAGTACTTC. The encoded protein is CSARVTSAVAKNIQYF.

The rearrangement uses TRBV4-3 and TRBJ2-2; D possibly matches TRBD1 or TRBD2 (5 bases each). CDR1 is LGHNA and CDR2 is YSLEER in the germline V gene. V was trimmed by 2 bases and J by 7 bases, leaving 14 bases between them. The CDR3 runs to 15 residues. CDR3 protein: CASSQTGTDIGELFF. CDR3 coding DNA: TGCGCCAGCAGCCAAACGGGGACGGACATCGGGGAGCTGTTTTTT.

The chain links TRBV6-5 to TRBJ2-7; D may be TRBD1 (6 bases). The germline V gene has CDR1 MNHEY and CDR2 SVGAGI. Trimming removed 1 base from V and 5 bases from J, with 12 bases in between. This CDR3 comprises 14 residues. CDR3 DNA: TGTGCCAGCAGTTACTTTGGCAGGGGAAACGAGCAGTACTTC. Its protein product is CASSYFGRGNEQYF.

This clonotype was recorded many times. The DNA for the CDR3 is TGTGCCAGCAGTTTTAGGAGCAATCAGCCCCAGCATTTT. Protein: CASSFRSNQPQHF. This chain connects TRBV12-3 or TRBV12-4 to TRBJ1-5; D is unclear. Trimming shortened V by 3 bases and J by 1 base, and 4 bases separated the two germline ends. The CDR3 is 13 residues long.

V and J are TRBV6-2 or TRBV6-3 and TRBJ2-1; no clear D gene. There are 14 residues in the CDR3. V was trimmed by 6 bases and J by 2 bases, leaving 11 bases between them. Germline CDR1 MNHEY, CDR2 SVGEGT. The chain's CDR3 is CASSRSDPYNEQFF. CDR3 coding DNA: TGTGCCAGCAGCCGCTCTGACCCCTACAATGAGCAGTTCTTC.

This clonotype occurred a few times. The V call is TRBV28, the J call TRBJ2-3; D gene unclear. There are 14 residues in the CDR3. V was pared by 2 bases and J by 6 bases, with 12 bases between. Germline V gives CDR1 MDHEN, CDR2 SYDVKM. DNA of the CDR3: TGTGCCAGCAGTTTAGGCCAGTGGTCGGATACGCAGTATTTT. This sequence encodes CASSLGQWSDTQYF.

Only a few counts were recorded for this clonotype. The junction and the germline gene differ at one end; a read error may be behind it. The V call is TRBV20-1, the J call TRBJ2-2; 7 positions agree with TRBD2. The CDR3 consists of 16 residues. CDR1 is DFQATT and CDR2 is SNEGSKA in the germline V gene (reference sequence). CDR3: CCARVSGTPNTGELFF. The CDR3 coding sequence is TGCTGTGCTAGAGTAAGCGGGACTCCTAACACCGGGGAGCTGTTTTTT.

This clonotype was observed a handful of times. The chain combines TRBV7-2 with TRBJ2-1, with 8 nucleotides matching TRBD2. The CDR3 covers 16 residues. Germline V lookup: CDR1 SGHTA, CDR2 FQGNSA. V dropped 5 bases and J dropped 5; count of bases not matched to a gene: 11. The DNA of the CDR3 is TGTGCCAGCAGCACCGGAGCGGGAGACCTTCACAATGAGCAGTTCTTC. Its protein is CASSTGAGDLHNEQFF.

This clonotype was counted at least ten times. V usage is TRBV5-5 and J usage is TRBJ2-7; no firm D call. Germline V gives CDR1 SGHKS, CDR2 YYEKEE (reference sequence). Deletions cut 2 bases from V and 3 bases from J, with 15 bases between. The length of the CDR3 is 15 residues. The CDR3 loop is CASSLESGPYYEQYF. For the CDR3, the DNA is TGTGCCAGCAGCTTAGAATCGGGTCCCTACTACGAGCAGTACTTC.

The V call is TRBV7-9, the J call TRBJ2-7, with 13 bases that match TRBD2. Trimming at V came to 5 bases and at J to 6 bases, leaving 7 bases not matched to a gene. CDR3 length: 15 residues. Germline values: CDR1 SEHNR, CDR2 FQNEAQ (reference sequence). CDR3 loop: CASSKTSGRAVEQYF. Here the CDR3 DNA reads TGTGCCAGCAGCAAAACTAGCGGGAGGGCCGTCGAGCAGTACTTC.

This chain links TRBV4-3 with TRBJ2-3; tentative D call: TRBD2 (6 bases). Deletions cut 0 bases from V and 3 bases from J, with 22 bases between. Germline V gene sequence: CDR1 LGHNA, CDR2 YSLEER. The CDR3 spans 19 residues. The CDR3 here is CASSQDVTGGGFRTDTQYF. Here the CDR3 DNA reads TGCGCCAGCAGCCAAGACGTAACAGGTGGGGGGTTTCGGACAGATACGCAGTATTTT.

Only a few counts were recorded for this clonotype. The rearrangement joins TRBV20-1 to TRBJ2-5; 9 bases match TRBD1. V was pared by 3 bases and J by 5 bases, with 7 bases of the junction left unmatched. This CDR3 contains 14 residues. Germline V lookup: CDR1 DFQATT, CDR2 SNEGSKA (reference sequence). DNA for the CDR3: TGCAGTGCTAGGACCGGGACAGGGTTGGAGACCCAGTACTTC. Translated: CSARTGTGLETQYF.

This clonotype was counted many times. The rearrangement joins TRBV7-2 to TRBJ2-3; 8 bases are shared with TRBD2. The CDR3 extends over 12 amino acids. The germline V gene encodes CDR1 SGHTA and CDR2 FQGNSA. After removal of 6 bases from V and 10 bases from J, the junction contained 6 bases not matched to a gene. The DNA for the CDR3 is TGTGCCAGCAGGCCGCCGGGACTAGCGCAGTATTTT. Amino acid sequence: CASRPPGLAQYF.

The chain carries TRBV5-1 and TRBJ2-2; TRBD1 aligns across 7 bases. Germline-derived CDR1 and CDR2 are SGHRS and YFSETQ. V shed 6 bases, J shed 1 base, and the junction held 9 bases outside the gene matches. The CDR3 totals 16 residues. The CDR3 nucleotides read TGCGCCAGCACACCTCCGACAGGGAGGAACACCGGGGAGCTGTTTTTT. Residues: CASTPPTGRNTGELFF. Combining the CDR3 with reference TRBV5-1 and TRBJ2-2 gives the whole variable domain KAGVTQTPRYLIKTRGQQVTLSCSPISGHRSVSWYQQTPGQGLQFLFEYFSETQRNKGNFPGRFSGRQFSNSRSEMNVSTLELGDSALYLCASTPPTGRNTGELFFGEGSRLTVL.

V is TRBV7-8 and J is TRBJ2-7, with 8 bases lining up with TRBD1. This CDR3 is built from 17 residues. The V gene end was trimmed by 2 bases and the J gene end by 4 bases; junction bases not matched to a gene: 13. The germline V gene encodes CDR1 SGHVS and CDR2 FQNEAQ. The CDR3 sequence is CASSLLSRDRFLYEQYF. The DNA for the CDR3 is TGTGCCAGCAGCTTACTCAGCCGGGACAGGTTCCTATACGAGCAGTACTTC.

The table lists this clonotype with many counts. CDR3 protein: CASSLAGQGWNEQFF. The CDR3 DNA sequence: TGTGCCAGCAGCTTAGCGGGACAAGGTTGGAATGAGCAGTTCTTC. The genes are TRBV7-3 and TRBJ2-1, with D perhaps given as TRBD1 or TRBD2 (6 bases each). The germline V gene has CDR1 SGHTA and CDR2 FQGTGA. V lost 2 bases and J lost 7, with 15 bases in between. The CDR3 loop spans 15 amino acids. Full variable domain (remainder filled in from reference TRBV7-3 and TRBJ2-1): GAGVSQTPSNKVTEKGKYVELRCDPISGHTALYWYRQSLGQGPEFLIYFQGTGAADDSGLPNDRFFAVRPEGSVSTLKIQRTERGDSAVYLCASSLAGQGWNEQFFGPGTRLTVL.